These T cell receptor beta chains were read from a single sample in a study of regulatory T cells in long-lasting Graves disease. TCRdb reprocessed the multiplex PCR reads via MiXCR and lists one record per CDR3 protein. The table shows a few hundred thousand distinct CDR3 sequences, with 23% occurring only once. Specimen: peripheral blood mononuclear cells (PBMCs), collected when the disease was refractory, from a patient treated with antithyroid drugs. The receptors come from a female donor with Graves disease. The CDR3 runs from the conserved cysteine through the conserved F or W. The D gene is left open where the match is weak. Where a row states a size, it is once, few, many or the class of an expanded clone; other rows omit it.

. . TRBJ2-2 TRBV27 TGTGCCAGCAGTTTATCGGTTTGGGGAGTACCCGGGGAGCTGTTTTTT CASSLSVWGVPGELFF
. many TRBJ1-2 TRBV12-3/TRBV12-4 TGTGCCAGCACCCCACTAGGGGCCCATCGGGGCTACACCTTC CASTPLGAHRGYTF
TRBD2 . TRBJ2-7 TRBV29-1 TGCAGCGTTGAAGATAGCGGGAGGAATTGGGAGCAGTACTTC CSVEDSGRNWEQYF
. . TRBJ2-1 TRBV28 TGTGCCAGCAGTTCCTATCGGGGTGAGCAGTTCTTC CASSSYRGEQFF
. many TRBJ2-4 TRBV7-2 TGTGCCAGCAGCTTAGGGACAGTAGCCAAAAACATTCAGTACTTC CASSLGTVAKNIQYF
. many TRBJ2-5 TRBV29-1 TGCAGCGTTGAAAGAGGTGGGACTTTGCAAGAGACCCAGTACTTC CSVERGGTLQETQYF
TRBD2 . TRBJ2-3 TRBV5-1 TGCGCCAGCAGTGCGGGTGGGAGGGACACAGATACGCAGTATTTT CASSAGGRDTDTQYF
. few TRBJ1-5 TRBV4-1 TGCGCCAGCAGCCAATCACAGGGTTTACGGGATCCCCAGCATTTT CASSQSQGLRDPQHF
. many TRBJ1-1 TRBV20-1 TGCAGTGCTAGGGACGGGACCGTTATGAACACTGAAGCTTTCTTT CSARDGTVMNTEAFF
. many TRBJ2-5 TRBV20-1 TGCAGTGCTGACCTCGAGGGACGGTTAGAGACCCAGTACTTC CSADLEGRLETQYF
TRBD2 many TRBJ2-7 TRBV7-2 TGTGCCAGCAGAACACAAGCGGGAGGTTATGCTTTCGAGCAGTACTTC CASRTQAGGYAFEQYF
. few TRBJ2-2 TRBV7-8 TGTGCCAGCAGCTTAGCGCGGAGTATAACCGGGGAGCTGTTTTTT CASSLARSITGELFF
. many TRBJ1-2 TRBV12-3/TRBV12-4 TGTGCCAGCAGTTCACTTCAGGGGAACTATGGCTACACCTTC CASSSLQGNYGYTF
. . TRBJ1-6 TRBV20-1 TGCAGTGGGGGGCGTGCGGGGGATGGATCACCCCTCCACTTT CSGGRAGDGSPLHF
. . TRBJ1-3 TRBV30 TGTGCCTGGAGTGTAACGGGATCTGGAAACACCATATATTTT CAWSVTGSGNTIYF
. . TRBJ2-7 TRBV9 TGTGCCAGCAGCGTAGACGCAAATTGGACCTACGAGCAGTACTTC CASSVDANWTYEQYF
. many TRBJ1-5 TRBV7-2 TGTGCCAGCAGCTTCCTGCTGACAGCGGGCCAGCATTTT CASSFLLTAGQHF
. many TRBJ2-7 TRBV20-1 TGCAGTGCAACGCCTGGGGCTGTCTCCTACGAGCAGTACTTC CSATPGAVSYEQYF
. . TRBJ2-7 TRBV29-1 TGCAGCGTTGAAGGCGTGATTGAGCGGTACTTC CSVEGVIERYF
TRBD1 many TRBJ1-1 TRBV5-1 TGTGCCAGCAGCTCCGGACAGGGGAACACTGAAGCTTTCTTT CASSSGQGNTEAFF
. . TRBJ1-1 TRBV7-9 TGTGCCAGCAGCGTGCACACTGAAGCTTTCTTT CASSVHTEAFF
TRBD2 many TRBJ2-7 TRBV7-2 TGTGCCAGCAGCTTATGGACTAGCGGAGAGCAGTACTTC CASSLWTSGEQYF
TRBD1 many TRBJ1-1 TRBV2 TGTGCCAGCAGTGACGAAGGGGGCTTCACTGAAGCTTTCTTT CASSDEGGFTEAFF
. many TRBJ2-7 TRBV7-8 TGTGCCAGCAGTAGAGAAATACGATCCGGGACACCATACGAGCAGTACTTC CASSREIRSGTPYEQYF
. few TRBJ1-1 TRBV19 TGTGCCAGTACCCCTACAGGGAGGGTAAGTTGGTGGGACACTGAAGCTTTCTTT CASTPTGRVSWWDTEAFF
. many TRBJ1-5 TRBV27 TGTGCCAGCAGCTCTTTCTGGGGGGTAAATGTTAGCCGTGGCAATCAGCCCCAGCATTTT CASSSFWGVNVSRGNQPQHF
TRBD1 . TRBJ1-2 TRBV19 TGTGCCAGTAGTATCGACAGGGGGCACTTGGGCTATGGCTACACCTTC CASSIDRGHLGYGYTF
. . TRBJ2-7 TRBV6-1 TGTGCCAGCGAAGAGACCCGGGCGGATGACGAGCAGTACTTC CASEETRADDEQYF
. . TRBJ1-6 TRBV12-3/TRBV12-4 TGTGCCAGCACGGACACATGGAATTCACCCCTCCACTTT CASTDTWNSPLHF
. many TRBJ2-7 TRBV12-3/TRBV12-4 TGTGCCAGCTCCTCCGCGGCTAGAGACGAGCAGTACTTC CASSSAARDEQYF
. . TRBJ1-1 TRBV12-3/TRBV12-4 TGTGCCAGCAGTTTAACCCCGGGTCCGAACACTGAAGCTTTCTTT CASSLTPGPNTEAFF
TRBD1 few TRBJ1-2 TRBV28 TGTGCCAGCAGTTTATCAGCAGGGGGCAAGGAGATCTACACCTTC CASSLSAGGKEIYTF
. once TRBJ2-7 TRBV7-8 TGTGCCAGCAGCCTGTCGGACAGCTACGAGCAGTACTTC CASSLSDSYEQYF
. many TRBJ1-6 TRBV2 TGTGCCAGCAGTGATGAGGGGCGGTCACCCCTCCACTTT CASSDEGRSPLHF
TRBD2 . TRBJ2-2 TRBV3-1 TGTGCCAGCAGCCAACCGCGACAGGGACTAGCGGGAGGAAACACCGGGGAGCTGTTTTTT CASSQPRQGLAGGNTGELFF
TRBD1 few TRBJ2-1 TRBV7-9 TGTGCCAGCAGCTTATACGGACAGGGGCAGTTCTTC CASSLYGQGQFF
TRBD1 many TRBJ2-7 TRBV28 TGTGCCAGCAGTTCGGACAGGGTTAAGTACGAGCAGTACTTC CASSSDRVKYEQYF
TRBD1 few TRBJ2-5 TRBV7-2 TGTGCCAGCAGCTTAAGGGGGCCGGGACAGGGGATTTACGAGACCCAGTACTTC CASSLRGPGQGIYETQYF
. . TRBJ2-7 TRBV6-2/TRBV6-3 TGTGCCAGCAGGGCCCTCCACGAGCAGTACTTC CASRALHEQYF
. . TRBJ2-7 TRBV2 TGTGCCAGCAGTGAACAGGGGAGGTACGAGCAGTACTTC CASSEQGRYEQYF
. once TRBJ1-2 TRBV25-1 TGTGCCAGCAGTGACGGAATACACTATGGCTACACCTTC CASSDGIHYGYTF
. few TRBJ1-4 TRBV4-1 TGCGCCAGCAGCCAAGTGGGCCGGGACACTGAAAAACTGTTTTTT CASSQVGRDTEKLFF
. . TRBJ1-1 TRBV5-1 TGCGCCAGCACCTGGGGGGGGGGAGGAGGGACTGAAGCTTTCTTT CASTWGGGGGTEAFF
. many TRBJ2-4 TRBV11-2 TGTGCCAGCAGCCCGTCCGCCAAAAACATTCAGTACTTC CASSPSAKNIQYF